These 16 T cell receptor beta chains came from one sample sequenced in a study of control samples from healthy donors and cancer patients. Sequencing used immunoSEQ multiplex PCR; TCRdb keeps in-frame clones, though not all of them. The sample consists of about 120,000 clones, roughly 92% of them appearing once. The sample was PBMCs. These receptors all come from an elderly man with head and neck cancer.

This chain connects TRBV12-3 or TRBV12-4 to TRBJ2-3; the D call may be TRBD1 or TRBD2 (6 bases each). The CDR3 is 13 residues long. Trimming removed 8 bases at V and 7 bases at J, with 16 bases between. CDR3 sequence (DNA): TGTGCCAGCCTTCAGCAGGGGAGGAATACGCAGTATTTT. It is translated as CASLQQGRNTQYF.

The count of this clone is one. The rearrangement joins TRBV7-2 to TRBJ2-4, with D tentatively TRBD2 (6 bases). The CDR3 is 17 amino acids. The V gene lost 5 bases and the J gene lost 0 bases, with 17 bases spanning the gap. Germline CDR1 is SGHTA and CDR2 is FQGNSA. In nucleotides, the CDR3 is TGTGCCAGCAGCAGTGACAGTAGCGGCCTAGCCAAAAACATTCAGTACTTC. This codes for CASSSDSSGLAKNIQYF.

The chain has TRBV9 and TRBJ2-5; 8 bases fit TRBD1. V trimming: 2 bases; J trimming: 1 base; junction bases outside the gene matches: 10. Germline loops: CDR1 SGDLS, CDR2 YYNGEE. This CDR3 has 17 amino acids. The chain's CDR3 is CASSVTGQGWGQETQYF. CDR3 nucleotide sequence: TGTGCCAGCAGCGTTACCGGACAGGGTTGGGGCCAAGAGACCCAGTACTTC.

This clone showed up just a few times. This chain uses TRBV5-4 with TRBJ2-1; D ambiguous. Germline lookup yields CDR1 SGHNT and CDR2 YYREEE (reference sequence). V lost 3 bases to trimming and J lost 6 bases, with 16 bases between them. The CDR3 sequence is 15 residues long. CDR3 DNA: TGTGCCAGCAGCTGGCTGAAGGGCCGAGGCAATGAGCAGTTCTTC. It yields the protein CASSWLKGRGNEQFF.

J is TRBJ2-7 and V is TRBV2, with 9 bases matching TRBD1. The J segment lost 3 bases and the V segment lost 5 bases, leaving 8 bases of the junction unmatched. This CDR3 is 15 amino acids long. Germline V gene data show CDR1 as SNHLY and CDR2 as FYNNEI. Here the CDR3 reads CASSPDRGTLYEQYF. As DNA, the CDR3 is TGTGCCAGCAGTCCGGACAGGGGTACTCTCTACGAGCAGTACTTC.

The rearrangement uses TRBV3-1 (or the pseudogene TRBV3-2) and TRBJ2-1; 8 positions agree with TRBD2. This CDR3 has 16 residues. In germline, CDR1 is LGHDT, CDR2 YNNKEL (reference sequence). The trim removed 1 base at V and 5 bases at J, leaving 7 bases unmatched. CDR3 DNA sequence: TGTGCCAGCAGCCAAGTAAGTAGCGGGGCGAACAATGAGCAGTTCTTC. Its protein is CASSQVSSGANNEQFF.

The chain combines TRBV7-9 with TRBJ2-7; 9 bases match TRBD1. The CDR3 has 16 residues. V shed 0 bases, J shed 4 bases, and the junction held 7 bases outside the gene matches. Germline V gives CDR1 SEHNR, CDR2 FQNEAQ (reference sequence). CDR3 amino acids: CASSLASGTGRYEQYF. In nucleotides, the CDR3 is TGTGCCAGCAGCTTAGCCTCCGGGACAGGGCGTTACGAGCAGTACTTC.

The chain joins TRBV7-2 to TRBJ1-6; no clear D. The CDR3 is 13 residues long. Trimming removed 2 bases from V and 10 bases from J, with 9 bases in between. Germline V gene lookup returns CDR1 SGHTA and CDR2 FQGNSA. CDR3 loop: CASSLRRQSPLHF. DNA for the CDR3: TGTGCCAGCAGCTTAAGAAGGCAGTCACCCCTCCACTTT.

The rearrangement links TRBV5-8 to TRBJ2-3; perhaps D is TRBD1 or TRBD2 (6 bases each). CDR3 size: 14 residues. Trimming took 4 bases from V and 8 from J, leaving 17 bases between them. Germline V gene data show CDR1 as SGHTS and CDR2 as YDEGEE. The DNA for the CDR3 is TGTGCCAGCAGCCCCGGCTGGGGGGCCGGTACGCAGTATTTT. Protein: CASSPGWGAGTQYF.

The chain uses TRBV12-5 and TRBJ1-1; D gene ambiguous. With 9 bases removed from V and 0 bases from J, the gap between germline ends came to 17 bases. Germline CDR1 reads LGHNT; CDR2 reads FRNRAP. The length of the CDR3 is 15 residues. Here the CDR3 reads CASVGRQTMNTEAFF. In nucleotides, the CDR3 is TGTGCTAGCGTCGGACGGCAGACTATGAACACTGAAGCTTTCTTT.

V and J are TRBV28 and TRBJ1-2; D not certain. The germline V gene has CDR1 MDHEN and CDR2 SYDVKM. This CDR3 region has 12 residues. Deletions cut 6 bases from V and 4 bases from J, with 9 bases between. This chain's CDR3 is CASSLGGYGYTF. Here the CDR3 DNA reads TGTGCCAGCAGCCTAGGCGGCTATGGCTACACCTTC.

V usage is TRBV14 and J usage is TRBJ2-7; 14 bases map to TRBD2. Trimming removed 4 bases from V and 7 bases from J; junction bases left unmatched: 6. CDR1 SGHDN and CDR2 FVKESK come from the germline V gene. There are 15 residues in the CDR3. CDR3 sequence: CASSRLAGGPGEQYF. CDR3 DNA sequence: TGTGCCAGCAGCCGACTAGCGGGAGGGCCGGGAGAGCAGTACTTC.

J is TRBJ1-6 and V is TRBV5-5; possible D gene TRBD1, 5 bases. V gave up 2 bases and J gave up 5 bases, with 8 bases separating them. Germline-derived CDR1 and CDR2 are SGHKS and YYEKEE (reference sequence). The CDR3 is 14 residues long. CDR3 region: CASSFGGNNSPLHF. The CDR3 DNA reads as TGTGCCAGCAGCTTTGGGGGAAATAATTCACCCCTCCACTTT.

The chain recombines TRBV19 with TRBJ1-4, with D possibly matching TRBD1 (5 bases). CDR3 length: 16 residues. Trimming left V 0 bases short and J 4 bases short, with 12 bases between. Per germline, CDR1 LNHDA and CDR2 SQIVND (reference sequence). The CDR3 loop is CASSIDGSGLNEKLFF. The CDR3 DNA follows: TGTGCCAGTAGTATAGACGGATCGGGGCTTAATGAAAAACTGTTTTTT.

This chain's CDR3 is CASGLPPLSAQHF. The CDR3 DNA reads as TGTGCTAGTGGTTTGCCCCCCCTATCGGCCCAGCATTTT. The chain links TRBV12-5 to TRBJ1-5, with no clear D. Germline V CDR1 and CDR2: LGHNT, FRNRAP. CDR3 length: 13 residues. V was clipped by 2 bases and J by 11 bases, with 13 bases between them.

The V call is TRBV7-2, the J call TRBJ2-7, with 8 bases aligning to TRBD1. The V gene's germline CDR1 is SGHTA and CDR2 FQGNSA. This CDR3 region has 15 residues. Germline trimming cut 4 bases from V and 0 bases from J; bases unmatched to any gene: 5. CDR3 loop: CASSSGQGRSYEQYF. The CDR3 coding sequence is TGTGCCAGCAGCTCAGGACAGGGCCGCTCCTACGAGCAGTACTTC. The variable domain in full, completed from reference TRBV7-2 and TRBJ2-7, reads GAGVSQSPSNKVTEKGKDVELRCDPISGHTALYWYRQSLGQGLEFLIYFQGNSAPDKSGLPSDRFSAERTGGSVSTLTIQRTQQEDSAVYLCASSSGQGRSYEQYFGPGTRLTVT.